This T cell receptor beta chain was sequenced in a study of Tregs in tolerant kidney transplant recipients. Study context: Related graft donors supplied nonmyeloablative bone marrow transplants, and mixed chimerism was transient. Study findings and constraints: Validation in larger populations is needed because few patients were studied. This study did not directly address biological reproducibility.

Thawed PBMCs were FACS-sorted into unstimulated CD4+CD25+CD127- regulatory T cells, CD4+CD25- non-regulatory cells, CD4 and CD8 cells. Germline-derived CDR1 and CDR2 are GTSNPN and SVGIG (reference sequence). V dropped 5 bases and J dropped 3; count of bases not matched to a gene: 18. CDR3 length: 18 residues. Concerning this clone itself: What it recognizes is unknown. The read comes to an end 3 residues before the CDR3 does, leaving the germline J gene to fill in the end.

Sequenced by immunoSEQ multiplex PCR; TCRdb stores in-frame clones only, minus some. Its table lists approximately 31,000 clones. The receptor's source is a human donor who received a combined kidney and bone marrow transplant. Source: CD8+ T cells from blood, taken before the transplant. This chain connects TRBV30 to TRBJ1-2, with 10 bases aligning to TRBD1. The DNA read from the CDR3 is TGTGCCTGGGGAATCAATCCGGGACAGGGGATCTGGGACTATGGC. Residues: CAWGINPGQGIWDYG. The CDR3 in full is CAWGINPGQGIWDYGYTF.